Each of the 30 T cell receptor beta chains below was sequenced from the same sample in a study of blood T cell repertoires in COVID-19. Generated by immunoSEQ multiplex PCR, the TCRdb table keeps only in-frame clones and is missing some. Of around 30,000 clones listed, about 82% are singletons. The sequenced material came from peripheral blood. The receptors originated from a man in his 60s with active COVID-19.

This chain uses TRBV2 with TRBJ2-5; maybe TRBD1 (6 bases). The CDR3 length is 16 residues. Germline V gene sequence: CDR1 SNHLY, CDR2 FYNNEI. V was trimmed by 6 bases and J by 6 bases, leaving 23 bases between them. The CDR3 loop is CASSVIRDMPRKTQYF. The CDR3 nucleotides read TGTGCCAGCAGCGTTATCCGGGACATGCCGAGGAAGACCCAGTACTTC.

This clone was seen only once. This chain links TRBV7-3 with TRBJ2-3; 7 bases map to TRBD2. The junction had 0 bases not matched to a gene; V was cut back by 0 bases and J by 0 bases. The germline gives CDR1 SGHTA, CDR2 FQGTGA. The CDR3 spans 15 residues. The chain's CDR3 is CASSLTSGSTDTQYF. Here the CDR3 DNA reads TGTGCCAGCAGCTTAACTAGCGGGAGCACAGATACGCAGTATTTT.

The chain recombines TRBV3-1 (or the pseudogene TRBV3-2) with TRBJ1-1, with D perhaps TRBD1 (6 bases). The CDR3 is made up of 14 amino acids. Germline values: CDR1 LGHDT, CDR2 YNNKEL (reference sequence). The V end was cut by 4 bases, the J end by 10 bases, with 19 bases between. This CDR3 reads CASSLRTATDSAFF. In DNA, the CDR3 is TGTGCCAGCAGCCTAAGGACAGCTACTGACTCAGCTTTCTTT.

The chain carries TRBV7-2 and TRBJ2-1; 7 bases map to TRBD2. This CDR3 is built from 15 residues. The V gene's germline CDR1 is SGHTA and CDR2 FQGNSA. V trimming: 3 bases; J trimming: 0 bases; junction bases outside the gene matches: 2. CDR3 loop: CASSFLAGSYNEQFF. The DNA for the CDR3 is TGTGCCAGCAGCTTCTTAGCGGGCTCCTACAATGAGCAGTTCTTC. The variable domain in full, with the rest retrieved from reference TRBV7-2 and TRBJ2-1, is GAGVSQSPSNKVTEKGKDVELRCDPISGHTALYWYRQSLGQGLEFLIYFQGNSAPDKSGLPSDRFSAERTGGSVSTLTIQRTQQEDSAVYLCASSFLAGSYNEQFFGPGTRLTVL.

The rearrangement joins TRBV5-1 to TRBJ2-5, with a tentative D call TRBD1 (6 bases). Germline CDR1 SGHRS, CDR2 YFSETQ. The CDR3 sequence is 14 residues long. The germline V and J ends were trimmed by 2 bases and 2 bases, with 10 bases remaining between them. The DNA for the CDR3 is TGCGCCAGCAGCTTTGGACAGCCTCAAGAGACCCAGTACTTC. It yields the protein CASSFGQPQETQYF. Combining the CDR3 with reference TRBV5-1 and TRBJ2-5 gives the whole variable domain KAGVTQTPRYLIKTRGQQVTLSCSPISGHRSVSWYQQTPGQGLQFLFEYFSETQRNKGNFPGRFSGRQFSNSRSEMNVSTLELGDSALYLCASSFGQPQETQYFGPGTRLLVL.

The V gene is TRBV5-1, the J gene TRBJ2-3; D is perhaps TRBD2 (5 bases). Germline V gives CDR1 SGHRS, CDR2 YFSETQ. The CDR3 loop spans 15 amino acids. Trimming left V 0 bases short and J 6 bases short, with 14 bases between. CDR3 in DNA: TGCGCCAGCAGCTTGGGACGGCCTCGAGGGGATACGCAGTATTTT. Translating it yields CASSLGRPRGDTQYF.

The genes are TRBV4-1 and TRBJ2-1, with 12 bases identical to TRBD2. CDR1 and CDR2 (germline): MGHRA, YSYEKL. This CDR3 is 15 amino acids long. J gave up 8 bases and V 3 bases, and 5 bases lay outside the gene matches. This CDR3 reads CASSQTSGSAYEQFF. The DNA for the CDR3 is TGCGCCAGCAGCCAGACTAGCGGGAGTGCCTATGAGCAGTTCTTC.

The rearrangement uses TRBV28 and TRBJ1-2; maybe TRBD1 (5 bases). This CDR3 has 11 amino acids. The germline V gene has CDR1 MDHEN and CDR2 SYDVKM. Between the trimmed V and J ends, which lost 5 bases and 7 bases, there was a span of 8 bases. CDR3 nucleotides: TGTGCCAGCAGTGCGACAGTTGGCTACACCTTC. Residues: CASSATVGYTF.

The chain is built from TRBV7-3 and TRBJ2-3; D possibly corresponds to TRBD2 (6 bases). The CDR3 loop spans 15 amino acids. Per the germline V gene, CDR1 is SGHTA and CDR2 is FQGTGA. V was cut by 2 bases and J by 0 bases, with 9 bases left in between. The chain's CDR3 is CASSLLALSTDTQYF. In DNA form, the CDR3 reads TGTGCCAGCAGCTTACTAGCGCTAAGCACAGATACGCAGTATTTT.

The DNA for the CDR3 is TGCGCCAGCAGCTGGGACGGGACAGGATCCTACGAGCAGTACTTC. It specifies CASSWDGTGSYEQYF. V gene TRBV5-1 combines with J gene TRBJ2-7; 8 positions match TRBD1. Germline V gives CDR1 SGHRS, CDR2 YFSETQ. This CDR3 region has 15 residues. V gave up 3 bases and J gave up 1 base; unmatched junction bases: 6.

This clone appeared once. The J gene is TRBJ2-7, the V gene TRBV6-5; TRBD2 agrees at 9 bases. There are 15 residues in the CDR3. Trimming took 5 bases from V and 3 from J; bases not matched to a gene: 8. Germline CDR1 is MNHEY and CDR2 is SVGAGI. CDR3 sequence reads: CASSKVSGGYYEQYV. The CDR3 DNA follows: TGTGCCAGCAGTAAGGTTAGCGGGGGTTACTACGAGCAGTACGTC.

V gene TRBV24-1 combines with J gene TRBJ2-3; perhaps TRBD1 as D (6 bases). Trimming pared 0 bases from V and 2 bases from J, leaving 14 bases between. CDR1 is KGHDR and CDR2 is SFDVKD in the germline V gene. CDR3 length: 17 amino acids. CDR3 loop: CATSDLPTGINTDTQYF. CDR3 coding DNA: TGTGCCACCAGTGATTTGCCAACAGGGATTAACACAGATACGCAGTATTTT.

The chain has TRBV6-5 and TRBJ2-7; no reliable D call. The CDR3 is 16 amino acids. CDR1 and CDR2 from the germline V gene are MNHEY and SVGAGI. Trimming cost V 0 bases and J 0 bases, with 12 bases left between them. The CDR3 nucleotides are TGTGCCAGCAGTTACTCCTACGTGGCGGACTCCTACGAGCAGTACTTC. Protein product: CASSYSYVADSYEQYF.

This sequence joins TRBV7-2 and TRBJ1-1, with D hard to call. V gave up 6 bases and J gave up 5 bases, with 13 bases separating them. Germline CDR1 is SGHTA and CDR2 is FQGNSA. The CDR3 runs 13 residues. The CDR3 reads CASRTFTGTEAFF. The CDR3 region has the DNA TGTGCCAGCAGGACGTTTACGGGAACTGAAGCTTTCTTT.

This clone has more than one count but fewer than ten. The V and J genes are TRBV6-5 and TRBJ2-5; TRBD1 matches 10 bases. The trim removed 4 bases at V and 5 bases at J, leaving 4 bases unmatched. This CDR3 region has 14 residues. The germline V gene has CDR1 MNHEY and CDR2 SVGAGI. DNA for the CDR3: TGTGCCAGCAGTTTAGCGGGACAGGGGGAGACCCAGTACTTC. It specifies CASSLAGQGETQYF.

The V and J genes are TRBV25-1 and TRBJ2-1, with 11 bases matching TRBD2. CDR3 size: 14 residues. Germline V gives CDR1 MGHDK, CDR2 SYGVNS. With V trimmed by 5 bases and J by 6 bases, 3 bases remained unmatched. CDR3 DNA sequence: TGTGCCAGCAGTTCGGGACTAGCGGCCAATGAGCAGTTCTTC. Its translation is CASSSGLAANEQFF.

The V call is TRBV3-1 (or the pseudogene TRBV3-2), the J call TRBJ2-7, with TRBD1 matching 12 bases. This CDR3 comprises 15 residues. Germline CDR1 is LGHDT and CDR2 is YNNKEL (reference sequence). The V gene end was trimmed by 4 bases and the J gene end by 7 bases; junction bases not matched to a gene: 8. The CDR3 loop is CASSLPGQGALEQYF. CDR3 nucleotides: TGTGCCAGCAGCCTGCCGGGACAGGGGGCTCTTGAGCAGTACTTC.

This rearrangement joins TRBV4-1 to TRBJ2-3, with 7 bases fitting TRBD2. This CDR3 is 15 amino acids long. Losses at the gene ends were 5 bases for V and 2 bases for J; bases not matched to a gene: 7. Germline CDR1 is MGHRA and CDR2 is YSYEKL. CDR3 loop: CASSVIAGNTDTQYF. The DNA for the CDR3 is TGCGCCAGCAGCGTGATAGCGGGTAACACAGATACGCAGTATTTT.

The chain carries TRBV5-4 and TRBJ1-1, with D possibly matching TRBD1 (6 bases). The CDR3 runs to 15 residues. V gave up 4 bases and J gave up 5 bases, with 18 bases separating them. Looked up from germline, CDR1 is SGHNT and CDR2 is YYREEE (reference sequence). CDR3 residues: CASSAQVRGTTEAFF. The DNA of the CDR3 is TGTGCCAGCAGCGCCCAGGTGAGGGGGACAACTGAAGCTTTCTTT. Variable domain in full (rest from reference TRBV5-4 and TRBJ1-1): ETGVTQSPTHLIKTRGQQVTLRCSSQSGHNTVSWYQQALGQGPQFIFQYYREEENGRGNFPPRFSGLQFPNYSSELNVNALELDDSALYLCASSAQVRGTTEAFFGQGTRLTVV.

The gene calls are TRBV15 and TRBJ2-1; possibly TRBD2 for D (6 bases). Trimming removed 6 bases from V and 0 bases from J, with 12 bases in between. This CDR3 region has 15 residues. Germline V gives CDR1 LNHNV, CDR2 YYDKDF (reference sequence). The CDR3 DNA is TGTGCCACCAGTTTGGACGGGAGCTCCTACAATGAGCAGTTCTTC. It translates to CATSLDGSSYNEQFF.

The chain uses TRBV2 and TRBJ2-3; TRBD1 agrees at 8 bases. This CDR3 contains 14 residues. Germline values: CDR1 SNHLY, CDR2 FYNNEI. Trimming cost V 6 bases and J 7 bases; bases outside gene matches: 9. This CDR3 is CASRGSGGRNTQYF. CDR3 nucleotides: TGTGCCAGCAGAGGCTCAGGGGGCAGGAATACGCAGTATTTT.

The rearrangement links TRBV18 to TRBJ2-7; perhaps TRBD2 as D (5 bases). Per germline, CDR1 KGHSH and CDR2 LQKENI. The ends were cut back, 1 base at V and 6 bases at J, with 16 bases in the middle. The CDR3 loop spans 15 amino acids. CDR3 amino acids: CASSPRKRAGLEQYV. The CDR3 DNA follows: TGTGCCAGCTCACCACGTAAGAGGGCCGGCCTCGAGCAGTACGTC.

J is TRBJ2-3 and V is TRBV7-8; 12 bases align to TRBD2. Germline V gene sequence: CDR1 SGHVS, CDR2 FQNEAQ. V dropped 3 bases and J dropped 3; count of bases not matched to a gene: 13. This CDR3 has 19 residues. The CDR3 loop is CASSFQWTSGTLGTDTQYF. DNA for the CDR3: TGTGCCAGCAGCTTCCAGTGGACTAGCGGGACGCTAGGGACAGATACGCAGTATTTT.

J is TRBJ2-3 and V is TRBV9; 15 positions match TRBD2. In germline, CDR1 is SGDLS, CDR2 YYNGEE. Trimming at V came to 3 bases and at J to 8 bases, leaving 10 bases not matched to a gene. This CDR3 comprises 17 residues. The CDR3 region has the DNA TGTGCCAGCAGCGAAGGACTAGCGGGAGGGCCGGGCGGTACGCAGTATTTT. Its translation is CASSEGLAGGPGGTQYF.

CDR3 loop: CASSLEPSSRHDTQYF. CDR3 DNA: TGCGCCAGCAGCTTGGAACCTAGCTCTAGGCACGATACGCAGTATTTT. J is TRBJ2-3 and V is TRBV5-1; tentative D call: TRBD2 (5 bases). V dropped 0 bases and J dropped 6 bases, with 17 bases sitting between them. Germline V gene sequence: CDR1 SGHRS, CDR2 YFSETQ. This CDR3 is 16 amino acids long.

This rearrangement joins TRBV12-3 or TRBV12-4 to TRBJ2-2; D call uncertain. The CDR3 has 13 amino acids. The V and J ends lost 2 bases and 6 bases respectively, with 7 bases between them. The chain's CDR3 is CASSLRVPGELFF. The CDR3 nucleotides are TGTGCCAGCAGTTTACGGGTTCCCGGGGAGCTGTTTTTT.

This chain connects TRBV9 to TRBJ2-3; 11 bases fit TRBD1. The CDR3 is 17 residues long. V was clipped by 3 bases and J by 2 bases; unmatched bases: 8. The germline CDR1 and CDR2 sequences are SGDLS and YYNGEE. The CDR3 region has the DNA TGTGCCAGCAGCGCAAGGACAGGGGGCCGCGACACAGATACGCAGTATTTT. Translation: CASSARTGGRDTDTQYF.

This chain connects TRBV7-6 to TRBJ2-3; D is perhaps TRBD2 (6 bases). Germline V gives CDR1 SGHVS, CDR2 FNYEAQ. The CDR3 covers 14 residues. The ends were cut back, 7 bases at V and 0 bases at J, with 11 bases in the middle. CDR3 in DNA: TGTGCCAGCAAGGCGGGACCTAGCACAGATACGCAGTATTTT. This encodes CASKAGPSTDTQYF.

J is TRBJ2-7 and V is TRBV6-1; a weak D match, TRBD1 (5 bases). Trimming removed 3 bases from V and 2 bases from J, with 11 bases in between. The germline V gene has CDR1 MNHNS and CDR2 SASEGT. The CDR3 has 14 amino acids. The CDR3 sequence: CASSDLGLTYEQYF. In DNA, the CDR3 is TGTGCCAGCAGTGATCTGGGGCTAACCTACGAGCAGTACTTC.

The chain has TRBV5-4 and TRBJ1-4; 9 positions match TRBD1. V gave up 0 bases and J gave up 2 bases; unmatched junction bases: 2. Germline V gives CDR1 SGHNT, CDR2 YYREEE (reference sequence). This CDR3 has 16 residues. The DNA for the CDR3 is TGTGCCAGCAGCTTGGGGGACAGGGAGACTAATGAAAAACTGTTTTTT. It encodes CASSLGDRETNEKLFF.